This T cell receptor beta chain was recovered during a study of blood T cell repertoires in COVID-19. The table came from immunoSEQ multiplex PCR; TCRdb's copy has only in-frame clones and leaves some out. The sample holds around 330,000 clones, 70% to 90% seen once. Adults between about 18 and 89 years of age took part from about 24 US areas. Participants were placed into cohorts based on the clinical history they reported. This CDR3 has 13 amino acids. With 3 bases removed from V and 4 bases from J, the gap between germline ends came to 9 bases. The source of this sequence is a woman aged 40 to 55 who had recovered from COVID-19. The material sequenced was PBMCs or T cells enriched from blood (not recorded which). The chain employs TRBV12-3 or TRBV12-4 and TRBJ1-1; tentatively, D is TRBD1 (5 bases). Here the CDR3 DNA reads TGTGCCAGCAGTTTTAGGGGAGGCACTGAAGCTTTCTTT. Translated: CASSFRGGTEAFF.